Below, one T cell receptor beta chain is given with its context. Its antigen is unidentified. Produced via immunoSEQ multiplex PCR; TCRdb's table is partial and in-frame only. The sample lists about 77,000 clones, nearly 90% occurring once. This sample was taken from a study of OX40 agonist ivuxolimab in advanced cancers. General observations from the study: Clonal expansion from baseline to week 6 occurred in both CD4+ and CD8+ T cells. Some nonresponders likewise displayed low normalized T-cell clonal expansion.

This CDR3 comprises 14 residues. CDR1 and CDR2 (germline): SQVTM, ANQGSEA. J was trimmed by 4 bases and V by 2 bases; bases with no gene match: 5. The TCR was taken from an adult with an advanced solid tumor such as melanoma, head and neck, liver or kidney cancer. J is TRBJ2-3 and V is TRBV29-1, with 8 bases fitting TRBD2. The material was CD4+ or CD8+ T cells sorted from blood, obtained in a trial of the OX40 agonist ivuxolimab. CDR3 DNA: TGCAGCGTTGAACCTAGCGGGCGCGCAGATACGCAGTATTTT. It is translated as CSVEPSGRADTQYF.